A single sample is the source of the 13 T cell receptor beta chains below, sequenced in a study of cytomegalovirus exposure and HLA in healthy donors (dated by TCRdb to the late 2010s). The method behind the library was the immunoSEQ multiplex PCR assay. For the multiplex PCR, a mixture combining 60 forward primers for TCR Vbeta segments and 13 reverse primers for TCR Jbeta segments was used. As stored in TCRdb, this immuneACCESS dataset retains in-frame rearrangements with V and J assigned. A fraction of the clones does not appear; measured against another copy, unresolved V genes explain less than half of the discrepancy, and the remainder lacks a known reason. Counted in this sample were around 150,000 clones; around 78% of them appeared once. The top ten constitute 1.5% of the sample. The sample taken for sequencing was PBMCs. These receptors originate from a man aged 40-55 years in good health and CMV-seronegative.

The chain links TRBV27 to TRBJ2-5; possibly TRBD1 for D (6 bases). The V gene's germline CDR1 is MNHEY and CDR2 SMNVEV (reference sequence). The ends were cut back, 3 bases at V and 4 bases at J, with 12 bases in the middle. This CDR3 has 14 amino acids. CDR3 in amino acids: CASSFLGAPETQYF. CDR3 coding DNA: TGTGCCAGCAGTTTTCTGGGGGCCCCAGAGACCCAGTACTTC.

The rearrangement joins TRBV7-8 to TRBJ2-7, with D tentatively TRBD2 (5 bases). Germline values: CDR1 SGHVS, CDR2 FQNEAQ. This CDR3 is 13 amino acids long. Deletions cut 1 base from V and 3 bases from J, with 7 bases between. The CDR3 here is CASSLGEIYEQYF. The CDR3 region has the DNA TGTGCCAGCAGCTTAGGGGAGATCTACGAGCAGTACTTC.

V is TRBV15 and J is TRBJ1-3, with 7 positions matching TRBD1. V lost 3 bases and J lost 4; bases outside the gene matches: 3. The CDR3 extends over 14 amino acids. Per the germline V gene, CDR1 is LNHNV and CDR2 is YYDKDF (reference sequence). The CDR3 loop reads CATSSGTVGNTIYF. In DNA, the CDR3 is TGTGCCACCAGCAGTGGGACAGTCGGAAACACCATATATTTT.

The rearrangement joins TRBV5-1 to TRBJ2-2, with no clear D. The CDR3 runs to 14 residues. Germline CDR1 reads SGHRS; CDR2 reads YFSETQ. V was trimmed by 0 bases and J by 4 bases, leaving 7 bases between them. This CDR3 is CASSLGFGTGELFF. CDR3 sequence (DNA): TGCGCCAGCAGCTTGGGGTTCGGCACCGGGGAGCTGTTTTTT.

The V and J genes are TRBV19 and TRBJ2-7; possibly TRBD1 for D (6 bases). The CDR3 totals 14 residues. Germline CDR1 and CDR2: LNHDA and SQIVND (reference sequence). Trimming left V 4 bases short and J 2 bases short, with 12 bases between. CDR3 sequence reads: CASSTRDNTYEQYF. The CDR3 DNA reads TGTGCCAGTAGTACCCGGGACAACACCTACGAGCAGTACTTC.

The V and J genes are TRBV9 and TRBJ2-1; TRBD2 aligns across 13 bases. After removal of 4 bases from V and 5 bases from J, the junction contained 6 bases not matched to a gene. Germline CDR1 SGDLS, CDR2 YYNGEE. The CDR3 covers 16 residues. The CDR3 reads CASSFRTSGGHNEQFF. The CDR3 DNA is TGTGCCAGCAGCTTCCGGACTAGCGGGGGCCACAATGAGCAGTTCTTC.

The table lists this clone with a count of one. V and J are TRBV4-1 and TRBJ2-7, with D possibly TRBD1 on 6 matching bases. CDR1 is MGHRA and CDR2 is YSYEKL in the germline V gene. The CDR3 sequence is 14 residues long. Deletions cut 1 base from V and 10 bases from J, with 17 bases between. CDR3 amino acids: CASSQVAAGVQQYF. CDR3 bases: TGCGCCAGCAGCCAAGTGGCCGCAGGGGTTCAACAGTACTTC.

A single count supports this clone. The chain joins TRBV7-2 to TRBJ2-3, with 8 bases that match TRBD2. This CDR3 has 15 residues. Trimming removed 5 bases from V and 3 bases from J; junction bases left unmatched: 7. CDR1 is SGHTA, CDR2 FQGNSA, per germline. The CDR3 region is CASSTSGLATDTQYF. Written as DNA, the CDR3 is TGTGCCAGCAGCACCTCAGGACTAGCTACAGATACGCAGTATTTT. The full variable domain, rest sourced from reference TRBV7-2 and TRBJ2-3, is GAGVSQSPSNKVTEKGKDVELRCDPISGHTALYWYRQSLGQGLEFLIYFQGNSAPDKSGLPSDRFSAERTGGSVSTLTIQRTQQEDSAVYLCASSTSGLATDTQYFGPGTRLTVL.

This chain joins TRBV28 and TRBJ1-2; no clear D gene. The CDR3 is made up of 14 amino acids. V lost 7 bases and J lost 5, with 17 bases in between. Germline CDR1 and CDR2: MDHEN and SYDVKM. CDR3 in DNA: TGTGCCAGCACCATTACCGCGGGGTTTTATGGCTACACCTTC. It translates to CASTITAGFYGYTF.

Worth noting for this clone: At the DNA level, this CDR3 is encoded by other sequences in the same sample as well. The V gene is TRBV11-2, the J gene TRBJ1-5; tentative D call: TRBD1 (6 bases). Trimming took 3 bases from V and 4 from J, leaving 10 bases between them. This CDR3 contains 14 residues. From germline, CDR1 is SGHAT and CDR2 FQNNGV. For the CDR3, the DNA is TGTGCCAGCAGCTTTACAGGGAGTAATCAGCCCCAGCATTTT. This encodes CASSFTGSNQPQHF.

This rearrangement joins TRBV19 to TRBJ1-3; TRBD1 is a possible D gene (5 bases). V was pared by 7 bases and J by 3 bases, with 19 bases between. Germline lookup yields CDR1 LNHDA and CDR2 SQIVND (reference sequence). This CDR3 is built from 16 residues. This CDR3 is CASKKGSSLNGNTIYF. CDR3 nucleotides: TGTGCCAGTAAGAAGGGGTCCTCTTTAAATGGAAACACCATATATTTT.

About this clone: One end of the junction fails to match germline, which may point to a read error. The chain carries TRBV6-1 and TRBJ1-2, with 7 nucleotides matching TRBD1. The germline gives CDR1 MNHNS, CDR2 SASEGT. This CDR3 is 15 amino acids long. The CDR3 reads CARSERLGRGYGYTF. The CDR3 DNA follows: TGTGCCAGGAGTGAGAGGTTGGGCAGGGGGTATGGCTACACCTTC.

With respect to this clone: No DNA is shown, since the ends of the CDR3 on it are uncertain; the CDR3 is the one TCRdb lists. This sequence joins TRBV5-4 and TRBJ2-1; the table's D gene call, TRBD2, was not cross checked with the DNA. The CDR3 is 15 amino acids in total, end residues counted. Germline assignment: CDR1 SGHNT and CDR2 YYREEE (reference sequence). The CDR3 loop reads CASSLDRSGVFWQFF.